This entry concerns a single T cell receptor (beta chain). No antigen is known for it. The entry originates in a study of post-analysis software for immune sequencing data. This CDR3 has 13 residues. Trimming removed 7 bases at V and 9 bases at J, with 16 bases between. Study-wide points: Controls had lower frequencies than patients of five or six TRBV segments, which included TRBV5-6, TRBV5-1 and TRBV20-1. By F measure, samples from a shared preparation batch strongly co-clustered. Diversity measured as normalized Chao1 was significantly lower in multiple sclerosis patients than in controls.

Built from TCR beta cDNA, the libraries had unique molecular identifiers in them. There were 1 to 10 million T cells, and roughly 0.5 million cDNA molecules came from them. TCRdb processed the PCR reads anew with MiXCR; each CDR3 protein has one entry. The sample has about 540,000 distinct CDR3 sequences; around a third are singletons. This chain connects TRBV12-3 or TRBV12-4 to TRBJ2-1, with D maybe TRBD1 (6 bases). The specimen sequenced was blood. The TCR was taken from a girl aged 2-17 years with multiple sclerosis. Here the CDR3 reads CASNPTGLGEQFF. Written as DNA, the CDR3 is TGTGCCAGCAACCCTACAGGGTTGGGTGAGCAGTTCTTC.